This T cell receptor (beta chain) was sequenced in a study of blood T cell repertoires in COVID-19. In the study overall: Italy, Spain and the United States were the sources of the convalescent and acute COVID-19 samples.

In the source study's methods: Using reference gene primer amplification, nucleated cell counts were estimated. The assay was immunoSEQ multiplex PCR, and TCRdb's table has in-frame clones only and misses some. V and J calls and clone size are copied from that table; D and trimming were computed from the DNA. The profile shows more than 65,000 clones, approximately 78% of them singletons. Trimming left V 0 bases short and J 9 bases short, with 14 bases between. There are 14 residues in the CDR3. Germline loops: CDR1 LGHNA, CDR2 YNFKEQ. This chain joins TRBV4-2 and TRBJ1-2, with D possibly TRBD1 on 5 matching bases. The receptor's source is a human donor in a cohort sampled during active COVID-19. Sequenced material: peripheral blood. This CDR3 reads CASSQEGVEYSYTF. The CDR3 DNA reads TGTGCCAGCAGCCAAGAAGGGGTCGAATATAGCTACACCTTC.